The TCR beta chain described here comes from a study of blood T cell repertoires in COVID-19. Study details: Researchers got acute and convalescent COVID-19 samples from the United States, Italy and Spain. PBMCs, B-cell-depleted T cells, or T cells provided the cDNA or gDNA that made up the material.

In the original workflow: Amplification with reference gene primers provided the estimates of nucleated cell counts. The method was immunoSEQ multiplex PCR; TCRdb's version includes in-frame clones alone and lacks a portion of them. The V and J calls and clone size come from that table; D and trimming were worked out from the DNA. This repertoire shows hundreds of thousands of clones, roughly four fifths found once; its top ten account for around 8.9%. Trimming took off 2 bases at V and 4 bases at J, with 9 bases between the two ends. CDR1 is MNHEY and CDR2 is SVGAGI in the germline V gene. The CDR3 sequence is 14 residues long.

The V and J genes are TRBV6-5 and TRBJ1-5; unclear D gene. The sample comprised peripheral blood. The receptor comes from a man older than 75 with acute or convalescent COVID-19. CDR3 loop: CASSYEARNQPQHF. The CDR3 DNA is TGTGCCAGCAGTTACGAGGCAAGGAATCAGCCCCAGCATTTT.